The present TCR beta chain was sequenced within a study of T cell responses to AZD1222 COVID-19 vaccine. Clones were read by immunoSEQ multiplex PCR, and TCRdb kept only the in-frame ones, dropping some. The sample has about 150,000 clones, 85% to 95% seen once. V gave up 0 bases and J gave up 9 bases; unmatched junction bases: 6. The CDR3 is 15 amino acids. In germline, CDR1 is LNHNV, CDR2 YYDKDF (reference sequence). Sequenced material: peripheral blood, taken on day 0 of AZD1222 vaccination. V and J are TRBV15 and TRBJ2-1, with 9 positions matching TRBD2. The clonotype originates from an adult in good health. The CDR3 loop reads CATSRDLLAGLEQFF. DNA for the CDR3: TGTGCCACCAGCAGAGACCTCCTAGCGGGACTTGAGCAGTTCTTC.